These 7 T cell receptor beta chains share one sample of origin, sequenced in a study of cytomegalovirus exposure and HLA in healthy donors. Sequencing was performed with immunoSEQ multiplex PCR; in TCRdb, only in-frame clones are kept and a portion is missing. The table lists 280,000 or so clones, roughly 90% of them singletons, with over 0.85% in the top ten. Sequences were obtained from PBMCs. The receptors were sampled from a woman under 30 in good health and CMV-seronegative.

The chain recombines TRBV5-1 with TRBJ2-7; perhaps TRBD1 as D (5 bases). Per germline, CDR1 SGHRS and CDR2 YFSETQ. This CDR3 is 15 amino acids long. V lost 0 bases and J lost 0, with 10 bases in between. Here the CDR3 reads CASSLGGINSYEQYF. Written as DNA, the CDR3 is TGCGCCAGCAGCTTGGGGGGCATTAACTCCTACGAGCAGTACTTC.

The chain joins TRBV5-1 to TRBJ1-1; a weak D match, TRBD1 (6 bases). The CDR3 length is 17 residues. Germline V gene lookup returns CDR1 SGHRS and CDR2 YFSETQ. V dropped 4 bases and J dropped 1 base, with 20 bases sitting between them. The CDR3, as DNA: TGCGCCAGCAGCCTAGACCACAGGGTGAGGAGGAACACTGAAGCTTTCTTT. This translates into CASSLDHRVRRNTEAFF.

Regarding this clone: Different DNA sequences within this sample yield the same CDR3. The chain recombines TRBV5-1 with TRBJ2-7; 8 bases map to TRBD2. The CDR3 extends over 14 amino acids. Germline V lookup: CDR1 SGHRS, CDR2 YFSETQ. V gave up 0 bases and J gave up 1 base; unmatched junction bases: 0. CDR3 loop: CASSLASGSYEQYF. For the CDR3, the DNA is TGCGCCAGCAGCTTGGCTAGCGGGTCCTACGAGCAGTACTTC. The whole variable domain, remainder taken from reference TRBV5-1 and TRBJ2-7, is KAGVTQTPRYLIKTRGQQVTLSCSPISGHRSVSWYQQTPGQGLQFLFEYFSETQRNKGNFPGRFSGRQFSNSRSEMNVSTLELGDSALYLCASSLASGSYEQYFGPGTRLTVT.

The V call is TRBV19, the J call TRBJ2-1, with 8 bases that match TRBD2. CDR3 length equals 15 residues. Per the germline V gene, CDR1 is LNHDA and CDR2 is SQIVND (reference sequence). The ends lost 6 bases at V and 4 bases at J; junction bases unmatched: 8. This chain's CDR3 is CASRPRGGIYNEQFF. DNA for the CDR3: TGTGCCAGTAGGCCCCGGGGGGGGATATACAATGAGCAGTTCTTC. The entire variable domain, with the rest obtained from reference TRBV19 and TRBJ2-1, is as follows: DGGITQSPKYLFRKEGQNVTLSCEQNLNHDAMYWYRQDPGQGLRLIYYSQIVNDFQKGDIAEGYSVSREKKESFPLTVTSAQKNPTAFYLCASRPRGGIYNEQFFGPGTRLTVL.

The CDR3 spells CASSWDRGQGKLFF. The DNA for the CDR3 is TGTGCCAGCAGTTGGGACAGGGGGCAGGGAAAACTGTTTTTT. The V call is TRBV5-4, the J call TRBJ1-4, with 12 bases aligning to TRBD1. In germline, CDR1 is SGHNT, CDR2 YYREEE (reference sequence). The junction had 6 bases not matched to a gene; V was cut back by 5 bases and J by 10 bases. There are 14 residues in the CDR3.

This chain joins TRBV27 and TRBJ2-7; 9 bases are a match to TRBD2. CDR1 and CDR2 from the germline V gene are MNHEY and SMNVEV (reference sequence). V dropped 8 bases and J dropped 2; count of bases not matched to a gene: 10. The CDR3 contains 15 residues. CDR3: CASRTPTSGPYEQYF. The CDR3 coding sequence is TGTGCCAGCCGTACTCCTACTAGCGGGCCCTACGAGCAGTACTTC.

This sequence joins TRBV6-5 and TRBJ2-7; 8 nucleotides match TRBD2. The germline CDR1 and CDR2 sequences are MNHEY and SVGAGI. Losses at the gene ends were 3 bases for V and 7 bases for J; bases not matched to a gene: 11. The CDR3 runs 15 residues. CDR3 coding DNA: TGTGCCAGCAGTTATTTAGCGGGGCTGGAGGCGGAGCAGTACTTC. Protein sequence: CASSYLAGLEAEQYF.